This T cell receptor (beta chain) was captured by sequencing in a study of identical twins. Healthy Caucasians supplied all donations. Study results and caveats: Within monozygotic twins, out-of-frame TCR alpha sharing was underestimated by the models. Sequences that were out-of-frame, alpha and twin-shared displayed an excess of low generation probability.

Through template switching, a universal primer site was introduced, and the cDNA contained unique molecular identifiers. Via MiXCR, TCRdb re-called the 5' RACE reads, giving one row per CDR3 protein. In the table there are approximately 620,000 distinct CDR3 sequences, roughly 8% of which are singletons. A word on this clonotype: What it recognizes is unknown.

CDR1 is SEHNR, CDR2 FQNEAQ, per germline (reference sequence). CDR3 length equals 16 residues. V was shortened by 1 base and J by 5 bases, with 17 bases between the two germline ends. This same sample was also part of a study on yellow fever vaccine responses in identical twins.

The receptor was derived from a woman aged 18-29 years in good health. The sample taken for sequencing was PBMCs. The rearrangement links TRBV7-9 to TRBJ1-2; a weak D match, TRBD1 (6 bases). CDR3 DNA sequence: TGTGCCAGCAGCTTAGTCGGGGGCTTTACCCCTTATGGCTACACCTTC. Translated: CASSLVGGFTPYGYTF.